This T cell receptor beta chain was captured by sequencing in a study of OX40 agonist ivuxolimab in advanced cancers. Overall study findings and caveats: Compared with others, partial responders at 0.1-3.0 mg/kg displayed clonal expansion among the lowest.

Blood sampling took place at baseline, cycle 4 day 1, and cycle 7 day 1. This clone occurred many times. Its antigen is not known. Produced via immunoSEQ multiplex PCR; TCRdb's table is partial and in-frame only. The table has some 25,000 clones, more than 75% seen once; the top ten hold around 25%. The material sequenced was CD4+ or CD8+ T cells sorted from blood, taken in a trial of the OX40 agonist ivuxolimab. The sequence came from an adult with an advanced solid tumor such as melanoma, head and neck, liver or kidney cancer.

CDR3 sequence (DNA): TGTGCCAGCAGTTTATCCCCCGGACGGGCCTACGAGCAGTACTTC. Translation: CASSLSPGRAYEQYF. This chain connects TRBV27 to TRBJ2-7; D not resolved. The CDR3 consists of 15 residues. The ends were cut back, 0 bases at V and 2 bases at J, with 11 bases in the middle. CDR1 is MNHEY and CDR2 is SMNVEV in the germline V gene (reference sequence).